The present T cell receptor (beta chain) was sequenced within a study of cytomegalovirus exposure and HLA in healthy donors. In germline, CDR1 is LNHDA, CDR2 SQIVND (reference sequence). The CDR3 length is 16 residues. V shed 5 bases and J shed 1 base, with 15 bases lying between them. This table comes from immunoSEQ multiplex PCR, and its TCRdb copy is limited to in-frame clones, with some not included. The sample has fewer than 150,000 clones, about 88% seen once. The genes are TRBV19 and TRBJ2-1, with a weak D call TRBD2 (7 bases). Input material: PBMCs. This receptor was obtained from a man aged 18 to 30 in good health and CMV-seropositive. The DNA for the CDR3 is TGTGCCAGTAGTTTTCAACGGGGGGCATCCTACAATGAGCAGTTCTTC. It specifies CASSFQRGASYNEQFF.